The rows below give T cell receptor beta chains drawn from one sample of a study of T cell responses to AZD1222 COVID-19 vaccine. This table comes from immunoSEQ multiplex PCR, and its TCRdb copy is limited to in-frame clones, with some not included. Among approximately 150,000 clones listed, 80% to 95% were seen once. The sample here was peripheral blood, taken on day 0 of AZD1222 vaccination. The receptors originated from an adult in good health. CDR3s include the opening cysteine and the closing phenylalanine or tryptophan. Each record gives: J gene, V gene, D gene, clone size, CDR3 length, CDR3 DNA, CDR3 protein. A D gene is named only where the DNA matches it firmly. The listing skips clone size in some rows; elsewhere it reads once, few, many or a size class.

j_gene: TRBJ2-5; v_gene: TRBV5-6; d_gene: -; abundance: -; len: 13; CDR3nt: TGTGCCAGCAGCTCGGACGTTTGGGAGACCCAGTACTTC; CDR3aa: CASSSDVWETQYF
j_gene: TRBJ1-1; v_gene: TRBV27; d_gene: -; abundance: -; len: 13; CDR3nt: TGTGCCAGCAGTTTAGGACGACCAACTGAAGCTTTCTTT; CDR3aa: CASSLGRPTEAFF
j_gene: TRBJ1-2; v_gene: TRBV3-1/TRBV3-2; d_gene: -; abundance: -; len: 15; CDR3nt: TGTGCCAGCAGCCAAGATGGGGCAGTTAACTATGGCTACACCTTC; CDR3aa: CASSQDGAVNYGYTF
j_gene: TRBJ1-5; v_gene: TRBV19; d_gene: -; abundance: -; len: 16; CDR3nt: TGTGCCAGTAGTCCCCCACGACGGGTCCCCAACAAGCCCCAGCATTTT; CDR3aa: CASSPPRRVPNKPQHF
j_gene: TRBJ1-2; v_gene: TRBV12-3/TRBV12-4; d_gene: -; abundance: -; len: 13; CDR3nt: TGTGCCAGCAGTCTGGAAGGGTCGGTACGCTACACCTTC; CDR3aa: CASSLEGSVRYTF
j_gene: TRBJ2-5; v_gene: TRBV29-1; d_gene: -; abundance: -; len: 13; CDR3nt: TGCAGCGTTGAATTGCCAGTCTGGGAGACCCAGTACTTC; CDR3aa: CSVELPVWETQYF
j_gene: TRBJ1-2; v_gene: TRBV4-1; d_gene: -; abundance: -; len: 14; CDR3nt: TGCGCCAGCAGCCAAGATTGGGCGGTTCCTGGCTACACCTTC; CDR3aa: CASSQDWAVPGYTF
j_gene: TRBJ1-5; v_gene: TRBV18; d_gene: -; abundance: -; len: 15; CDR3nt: TGTGCCAGCTCACCCTCTGGACGGAGCAATCAGCCCCAGCATTTT; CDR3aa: CASSPSGRSNQPQHF
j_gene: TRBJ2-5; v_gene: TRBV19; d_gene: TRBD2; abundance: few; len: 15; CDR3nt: TGTGCCAGTAGCCTACTAGCGGGGGGCCGGGAGACCCAGTACTTC; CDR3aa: CASSLLAGGRETQYF
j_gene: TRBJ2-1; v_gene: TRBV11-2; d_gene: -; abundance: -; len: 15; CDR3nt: TGTGCCAGCAGCATCAGGCAATTCGCGGGCAATGAGCAGTTCTTC; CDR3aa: CASSIRQFAGNEQFF
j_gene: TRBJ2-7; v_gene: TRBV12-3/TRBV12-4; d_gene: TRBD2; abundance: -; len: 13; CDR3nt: TGTGCCACCGGACTAGCGGGGGGCTACGAGCAGTACTTC; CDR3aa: CATGLAGGYEQYF
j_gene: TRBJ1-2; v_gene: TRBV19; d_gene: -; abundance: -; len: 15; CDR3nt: TGTGCCAGTAGCCGCGGAATTCGGGGTGACTATGGCTACACCTTC; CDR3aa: CASSRGIRGDYGYTF
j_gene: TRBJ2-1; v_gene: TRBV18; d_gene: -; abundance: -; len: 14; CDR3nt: TGTGCCAGCTCACCTAGCGGTAGATACAATGAGCAGTTCTTC; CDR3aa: CASSPSGRYNEQFF
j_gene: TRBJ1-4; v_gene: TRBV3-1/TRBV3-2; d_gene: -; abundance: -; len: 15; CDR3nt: TGTGCCAGCAGCCGACAAGTAGGGATCGAGGAAAAACTGTTTTTT; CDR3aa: CASSRQVGIEEKLFF
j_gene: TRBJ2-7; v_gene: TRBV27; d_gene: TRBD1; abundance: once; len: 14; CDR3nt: TGTGCCAGCAGTTCCGGGACAGGGTTCTACGAGCAGTACTTC; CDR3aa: CASSSGTGFYEQYF
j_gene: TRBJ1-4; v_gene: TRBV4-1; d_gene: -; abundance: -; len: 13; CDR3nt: TGCGCCGGCAGGACTGCAACTAATGAAAAACTGTTTTTT; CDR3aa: CAGRTATNEKLFF